This T cell receptor (beta chain) was documented in a study of beta chain features in type 1 diabetes (dated by TCRdb to between 2017 and 2018). Study-level background: Mean age, gender distribution, total cell number and subset yield were not different between patients and healthy donors. The study compared TCRB repertoires of sorted circulating CD4+ T cell subsets between recently diagnosed type 1 diabetes patients and matched healthy donors. Regulatory and stem cell-like memory subsets were obtained from only 8 patients and about eight healthy donors, while naive and central memory subsets were obtained from all 28 donors. A total of over 95,000,000 sorted cells were examined across all samples, and RNA yield correlated strongly with the number of cells per subset.

As for this clone: The antigen this receptor binds is unknown. No much larger clone is present one base from it, and per-base qualities are unavailable.

The CDR3 starts with the cysteine, ends with the phenylalanine, and has 17 residues. Only the CDR3 DNA stays, 51 bases, in frame from base 1. The junction shows trimming of 5 bases on V and 1 base on J, and the gene matches do not reach 8 bases of it. Looking up the germline V gene yields CDR1 SGHNT and CDR2 YENEEA. Each donor gave one peripheral blood draw, approximately 110 mL on average, collected into heparinised tubes. Using a panel that included CD45RO, CCR7, CD25, CD127, CD95 and CD27, naive, central memory, regulatory and stem cell-like memory CD4+ T cells were sorted on a BD FACSAria II. Purity was above 95% for every sorted population. PBMCs were separated immediately by Lymphoprep density gradient centrifugation and were stained directly, without being cultured. To minimize batch effects, samples were stained and sorted in pairs, one healthy donor with one patient per experiment. The paper's findings and limits, for the study overall: PCR might favor shorter templates, but patient and control samples were amplified and corrected together, so any skew would affect both groups equally. Because cDNA rather than genomic DNA was sequenced, highly expressing activated cells could have been over-represented, although no difference in activation and CD3 levels was found between groups. HLA sub-analyses involved small numbers of individuals, so any influence of HLA type on TCRB rearrangement remained unresolved. A moderate but significant shortening of TCRB CDR3 length was observed in type 1 diabetes patients in all four CD4+ subsets. Naive, central memory and regulatory TCRB repertoires appeared more similar among patients than among healthy donors. At VDJ recombination sites, type 1 diabetes patients had fewer insertions and more deleted nucleotides, which implies abnormalities in thymic rearrangement.

The entire isolated RNA was reverse transcribed using the High Capacity cDNA Reverse Transcription Kit, and thus expressed TCRB transcripts were sequenced. Deep immunoSEQ sequencing was applied to naive, central memory and regulatory T cell samples, giving an average of roughly 3.5 million total reads per sample. Sorted cells were lysed in RLT buffer, and RNA was extracted using DNase-treated RNeasy Micro or Mini kits according to cell number. To prevent cross-contamination, every cell subset was processed on its own, while patient and healthy donor samples were processed together. Using the immunoSEQ multiplex PCR, TCRB sequences were amplified from cDNA into 87-bp fragments spanning the CDR3 region. Sequencing of the amplicons was done on the Illumina HiSeq platform. On the authors' methods: PCR bias was corrected computationally using synthetic template baselines, and reads within Hamming distance 2 were collapsed, with unmergeable singletons discarded. Reads were aligned against IMGT to assign V, D and J genes, CDR3 length and insertions or deletions at six rearrangement sites. Clonotype counts were normalized to sorted cell number within each subset before computing true diversity and Gini coefficients with the tcR R package. Repertoire sharing was quantified using the overlap coefficient calculated on TCRB nucleotide sequences. The table comes from immuneACCESS by way of TCRdb, which keeps in-frame sequences with V and J called. Part of the clones is missing from these tables; in studies checked, under half for an unresolved V gene and the rest for unknown reasons. Clone size and the V and J calls come from that table; the DNA yielded D and trimming. This sample comprises some 160,000 clones, approximately 9% of them detected only once. 0.54% of the sample is taken by the ten largest.

Sequencing used central memory CD4+ T cells from blood. Here the chain combines TRBV11-3 and TRBJ2-3; 11 central bases correspond to TRBD2. This TCR came from a woman under 30 with type 1 diabetes. The CDR3 here reads CASSPPFSGRGTDTQYF. The DNA reads as follows: TGTGCCAGCAGCCCCCCATTTAGCGGGAGGGGCACAGATACGCAGTATTTT.